The source of this T cell receptor (beta chain) is a study of blood T cell repertoires in COVID-19. TCRdb's copy holds only in-frame clones and misses some; the assay was immunoSEQ multiplex PCR. The table shows about 150,000 clones, with 65% to 85% occurring only once. Sequences were obtained from peripheral blood. This receptor was identified in a woman aged 60 to 75 with acute or convalescent COVID-19.

The CDR3: CASSETGGGLYNEQFF. The CDR3 coding sequence is TGTGCCAGCAGTGAAACGGGCGGGGGCCTCTACAATGAGCAGTTCTTC. The chain couples TRBV6-1 to TRBJ2-1; weak D call: TRBD2 (7 bases). The CDR3 contains 16 residues. CDR1 MNHNS and CDR2 SASEGT come from the germline V gene. Trimming stripped 2 bases from V and 3 bases from J, with 14 bases between.